These 9 T cell receptor beta chains originate from one sample sequenced in a study of cytomegalovirus exposure and HLA in healthy donors. PCR was performed using 60 Vbeta and 13 Jbeta primers. The method was immunoSEQ multiplex PCR; TCRdb's version includes in-frame clones alone and lacks a portion of them. Its clone listing holds tens of thousands of clones. The sample taken for sequencing was PBMCs. The receptors stem from a boy aged 5-17 years in good health and CMV-seronegative.

The rearrangement joins TRBV5-1 to TRBJ2-1; 9 nucleotides match TRBD2. Trimming took 4 bases from V and 2 from J; bases not matched to a gene: 13. This CDR3 has 18 amino acids. Germline CDR1 SGHRS, CDR2 YFSETQ. The CDR3: CASSVTRAGGDTYNEQFF. CDR3 coding DNA: TGCGCCAGCAGCGTCACCCGAGCGGGAGGCGATACCTACAATGAGCAGTTCTTC.

V and J are TRBV19 and TRBJ1-1, with D possibly being TRBD1 (6 bases). This CDR3 contains 14 residues. The germline V and J ends were trimmed by 5 bases and 7 bases, with 17 bases remaining between them. Germline CDR1 is LNHDA and CDR2 is SQIVND (reference sequence). The CDR3 region is CASSPRQAGDEAFF. In DNA form, the CDR3 reads TGTGCCAGTAGTCCCCGACAGGCGGGCGATGAAGCTTTCTTT.

The J gene is TRBJ1-3, the V gene TRBV7-6, with TRBD1 matching over 9 bases. J was trimmed by 8 bases and V by 5 bases; bases with no gene match: 13. Germline-derived CDR1 and CDR2 are SGHVS and FNYEAQ. The CDR3 contains 16 residues. As DNA, the CDR3 is TGTGCCAGCAGCGCGACAGGGGGTAGGAATCTGGACACCATATATTTT. Translated, it gives CASSATGGRNLDTIYF.

V gene TRBV7-2 combines with J gene TRBJ2-7; 10 bases agree with TRBD2. Per germline, CDR1 SGHTA and CDR2 FQGNSA. Losses at the gene ends were 0 bases for V and 3 bases for J; bases not matched to a gene: 14. This CDR3 comprises 19 residues. CDR3 protein: CASSLAHSGRASDYYEQYF. The CDR3 DNA reads TGTGCCAGCAGCTTAGCGCACAGCGGGAGGGCCTCAGATTACTACGAGCAGTACTTC. The full variable domain, its missing parts supplied by reference TRBV7-2 and TRBJ2-7, is GAGVSQSPSNKVTEKGKDVELRCDPISGHTALYWYRQSLGQGLEFLIYFQGNSAPDKSGLPSDRFSAERTGGSVSTLTIQRTQQEDSAVYLCASSLAHSGRASDYYEQYFGPGTRLTVT.

This rearrangement joins TRBV5-1 to TRBJ1-6; 7 bases map to TRBD1. The germline V gene encodes CDR1 SGHRS and CDR2 YFSETQ. The CDR3 length is 15 residues. V was pared by 1 base and J by 7 bases, with 5 bases of the junction left unmatched. CDR3 DNA sequence: TGCGCCAGCAGCTTGAGTGGCAGGGGGAATTCACCCCTCCACTTT. It codes for CASSLSGRGNSPLHF.

This chain connects TRBV10-2 to TRBJ1-1; TRBD1 is a possible D gene (6 bases). Trimming removed 10 bases from V and 1 base from J, with 10 bases in between. The germline CDR1 and CDR2 sequences are WSHSY and SAAADI. The CDR3 extends over 12 amino acids. The CDR3 nucleotides are TGCGCCACTCTACAGGGGAACACTGAAGCTTTCTTT. Its protein is CATLQGNTEAFF.

The V call is TRBV5-1, the J call TRBJ2-1, with 7 bases aligning to TRBD1. The CDR3 is 14 residues long. Trimming cost V 4 bases and J 7 bases; bases outside gene matches: 8. The germline V gene encodes CDR1 SGHRS and CDR2 YFSETQ. CDR3 DNA: TGCGCCAGCAGCATACGACAGGGTTGGAATGAGCAGTTCTTC. Protein: CASSIRQGWNEQFF.

V usage is TRBV30 and J usage is TRBJ1-4; no firm D call. Looked up from germline, CDR1 is GTSNPN and CDR2 is SVGIG (reference sequence). Trimming shortened V by 4 bases and J by 10 bases, and 16 bases separated the two germline ends. This CDR3 is built from 13 residues. Here the CDR3 reads CAWTILGAGKLFF. CDR3 DNA: TGTGCCTGGACGATTCTAGGTGCGGGAAAACTGTTTTTT.

V gene TRBV5-5 combines with J gene TRBJ2-1; TRBD1 agrees at 7 bases. Germline trimming cut 4 bases from V and 8 bases from J; bases unmatched to any gene: 15. Germline V gene sequence: CDR1 SGHKS, CDR2 YYEKEE (reference sequence). This CDR3 has 16 amino acids. The CDR3 coding sequence is TGTGCCAGCAGCACGACGCCGACAGGGACGAGGGATGAGCAGTTCTTC. It specifies CASSTTPTGTRDEQFF.